What follows describes a single T cell receptor (beta chain). Its antigen is currently not known. No base quality information exists; no much larger clone differs at one position. The library was obtained by the immunoSEQ multiplex PCR assay. For the multiplex PCR, a mixture combining 60 forward primers for TCR Vbeta segments and 13 reverse primers for TCR Jbeta segments was used. A multiplex PCR assay on genomic DNA amplified the CDR3 region of rearranged TCR beta genes. The Illumina HiSeq System was used to sequence the amplified TCR beta libraries as 87-base-pair reads. In the original analysis: In a later analysis, tens of millions of unique TCR beta chains were counted across the approximately 620 repertoires, and roughly 10 million of these chains were shared by at least two donors. A nearest-neighbor algorithm error-corrected the raw reads and collapsed the reads into unique sequences, merging closely related sequences to remove PCR and sequencing errors. CDR3 sequences were aligned to IMGT reference sequences to assign V, D and J gene segments. For a sequence to be retained, a match of at least six nucleotides to both a V gene segment and a J gene segment was required. A rearrangement was called productive if the CDR3 had no stop codons and remained in frame with V and J, and every other rearrangement was called non-productive. CDR3 was defined according to IMGT convention as the region running from the second conserved V-encoded cysteine to the conserved J-encoded phenylalanine. The earlier analysis of roughly 590 of the donors excluded sequences that lacked an unambiguous match to a single V gene segment. An earlier analysis of approximately 590 of the donors called V segments functional above 56.7% productive rearrangements and segregating when the between-donor standard deviation exceeded 5%. A statistical classification framework was built for diagnosing cytomegalovirus status from the catalog of TCR beta chain sequences. A later analysis assigned V and J genes by comparing TCR nucleotide sequences with IMGT/GENE-DB human TR gene sequences. In a later analysis, CDR3 sequences and most-parsimonious VDJ recombination scenarios were assigned using the TCRdist pipeline. A later analysis defined each TCR beta chain by its CDR3 amino acid sequence plus V-gene family, and excluded reads lacking a unique V-gene family. As a way to deal with suspected cross-contamination and a sequencing artifact, a later analysis dropped 450 to 600 nucleotide sequences that were highly shared and had low generation probability. A later analysis calculated a clonal expansion index for each public chain from normalized within-repertoire ranks of inferred template counts. Generation probabilities in a later analysis came from a VDJ recombination model fitted to out-of-frame rearrangements, and those results were checked against IGoR. A later analysis scored TCR-TCR, TCR-HLA and TCR-CMV co-occurrence with hypergeometric tests, applying a repertoire-size bias correction to TCR pairs. To estimate false discovery rates, a later analysis permuted the HLA or CMV assignments 20 times. In a later analysis, co-occurring TCRs were grouped using DBSCAN, and TCRdist sequence similarity was added for clustering within HLA-allele-positive subsets. Repertoires with fewer than 30,000 or more than 120,000 public chains, plus five repertoires with anomalous nucleotide sharing, were excluded from co-occurrence clustering. TCRdb re-hosts the immuneACCESS table, in-frame sequences only. Its copies lack some clones; in the studies checked, an unresolved V gene accounts for under half of them, and the cause for the rest is not known. The DNA gave D and trimming, while V, J and clone size come from that table. In this sample the table shows around 200,000 clones, more than 65% of which occur a single time. The ten biggest clones cover less than 4% of the sample.

This sample was included in a study of cytomegalovirus exposure and HLA in healthy donors (dated by TCRdb to about 2017). The study in broad terms: An earlier analysis of several hundred of the donors reported about 250 Gb of sequence data and some 120 million unique TCR beta sequences from 150 million to 200 million T cells. Approximately 300 gigabases of sequencing data and around 80 million unique TCR sequences made up an early release that covered under 750 HLA-typed donors. Among the roughly 410 genotyped donors, approximately 81% belonged to the genetic ancestry cluster associated with self-reported Caucasian donors. The study was designed to test whether signatures of past pathogen exposure could be identified by cataloging public T cell receptors. The study profiled the T cell repertoires of about 720 subjects by immunosequencing and related them to cytomegalovirus serostatus. Along with the approximately 650-subject first cohort, a separate validation cohort of over a hundred different subjects was used. High-throughput TCR immunosequencing, statistical association of individual TCRs with disease status, and machine learning were combined to predict cytomegalovirus infection status. A later analysis re-analyzed previously published TCR beta repertoires from approximately 700 donors and added high-resolution HLA genotyping to study TCR occurrence patterns. The later analysis used no new phenotypic data to find candidate immune exposures, relying instead on TCR beta sequences and their occurrence across donors. To decide whether each TCR beta V gene segment behaved as functional or pseudogenic, an earlier analysis of over 500 of the donors relied on high-throughput TCR beta sequencing. Donor age, sex, ethnicity and CMV serostatus were collected together with the repertoire data. In a later genetic analysis, genome-wide SNP genotypes for about three fifths of the roughly 670 donors were used, and that subset was treated as a discovery cohort. All discovery cohort repertoires had been generated using a single sequencing platform. HLA typing included class I and class II loci at four-digit resolution. The number of typed donors differed by locus: roughly 629-630 for A, B, C, DRB1 and DQB1; 500 to 550 for DQA1; 600 to 610 for DPA1; and some 430 for DPB1. Roughly 5 DR-DQ haplotypes were handled as single units for association and clustering, since linkage in the cohort was strong. Among 300 to 500 genotyped donors of the cohort, an average of approximately 200,000 unique TCR beta nucleotide sequences was sequenced per donor, of which about 19% were non-productive.

In total, over 600 healthy bone marrow donors made up the cohort. At the time of sampling, all cohort members were nominally healthy, though unrecorded immune exposures were likely present. The donor tested CMV seropositive, placing the donor among the approximately 290 seropositive members of the cohort. A peripheral blood sample was collected from each donor, and TCR beta sequencing was performed on peripheral blood mononuclear cells. The Qiagen DNeasy Blood Extraction Kit was used to extract genomic DNA from the blood cell samples. Broader findings and caveats from the paper: Linkage disequilibrium might explain the correlated functional status among segregating V segments, but an unknown experimental factor could not be excluded. A few of the identified cytomegalovirus-associated TCR beta chains were confirmed in vitro to be specific for cytomegalovirus antigens. Compared with equally common non-associated chains, HLA-associated TCR beta chains in a later analysis were more clonally expanded and had lower generation probabilities. While some public TCRs were present in many individuals, most TCR sequences turned up only very rarely across donors. The authors suggested that the approach could potentially be generalized to other disease states and immunological phenotypes. Because HLA typing was unavailable for some donors at each locus, only the typed subset was used in association tests. In an earlier analysis of roughly 500 of the donors, most TCR beta V segments appeared in productive rearrangements about 87% or about 30% of the time, broadly matching IMGT annotations. According to a later genetic analysis, donors in an Asian-associated ancestry cluster had fewer N-insertions in productive TCRs than the approximately 710-donor mean. A later genetic analysis associated a missense DCLRE1C variant with V-gene and J-gene trimming of TCR beta chains, and an independent cohort replicated the association. A further reported finding was that TCR beta sequences accurately predicted the HLA-A and HLA-B alleles for most subjects in the first cohort. Most CMV-associated TCR beta chains appeared to be HLA-restricted in a later analysis, and the HLA associations seemed to be driven largely by CMV exposure. In a later analysis, several top co-occurrence clusters were reported to appear linked to parvovirus B19, influenza, CMV and Epstein-Barr virus. Sequencing depth was assumed to be roughly uniform across donors in the presence/absence analyses, though that assumption may not hold. In both the original and validation cohorts, the classifier was reported to diagnose cytomegalovirus status with high specificity and sensitivity. Strong co-occurrence of HLA alleles, especially DR and DQ, made assigning TCR associations to individual alleles difficult. In a later analysis, the rate of TCR association differed among HLA loci, with DRB1 alleles having the most associated TCRs and HLA-C alleles having the fewest. In the study, about 150 TCR beta chains were listed as associated with cytomegalovirus. The sequencing pipeline was judged likely to have produced a cluster of highly shared sequence variants as a technical artifact. A later analysis associated about 17,000 TCR beta sequences with specific HLA alleles at a false discovery rate of 0.05. Because counts were too low, fewer than 20 rarely observed V segments, including chromosome 9 orphons, were excluded from the earlier analysis of a few hundred of the donors. For the cohort, immune exposure information was limited to CMV serostatus. Only TCR beta chains were sequenced in this cohort, and the absence of alpha or paired-chain data limited detectable features.

This TCR came from a woman aged 25 to 39 in good health and CMV-seropositive. The sequenced sample was PBMCs.

The CDR3 loop reads CSVDLLSGNTIYF. The nucleotides read TGCAGCGTTGATTTGCTATCTGGAAACACCATATATTTT. Rearrangement joined TRBV29-1 to TRBJ1-3, with the D gene not confidently named. Trimming removed 3 bases from V and 1 base from J, leaving 7 bases between the germline ends. The CDR3 starts with the cysteine, ends with the phenylalanine, and has 13 residues. CDR3 DNA is the only sequence kept; it has 39 bases, read in frame from the first base. From a lookup of the germline V gene, CDR1 and CDR2 are SQVTM and ANQGSEA.